The clone carrying this T cell receptor (beta chain) has a handful of counts. Its antigen remains unidentified. Oncomine TCR Beta short-read sequencing was applied to DNA from cultured CD4+ T cells. Each CDR3 protein is one row after TCRdb ran MiXCR on the PCR reads. Of about 14,000 distinct CDR3 sequences in the sample, around 40% were seen once. This record comes from a study of vaccination and CD4 T cells after COVID-19. Whole-study context: All convalescent patients were nasal swab PCR positive for SARS-CoV-2; several had mild and one severe disease.

Documented treatment: roughly 11-day PBMC culture with coronavirus spike peptide pools or control peptides (ViraFEST assay). Before TCRs were sequenced, ViraFEST expanded antigen-specific T cells with peptide pools. Peptide pools at 10 ug/ml and IL-2 at about 9.6 IU/ml were added to cultures of two million PBMCs per well. The source of this sequence is a human donor with COVID-19. Sequenced input: cultured CD4+ T cells from blood.

CDR3 in amino acids: CASSVQPARGSHTEAFF. CDR3 nucleotides: TGTGCCAGCAGCGTACAGCCTGCTAGAGGGTCTCACACTGAAGCTTTCTTT. The genes are TRBV21-1 and TRBJ1-1. TRBV21-1 is designated a pseudogene. This CDR3 contains 17 residues.